This TCR beta chain emerged from a study of blood T cell repertoires in COVID-19. Produced via immunoSEQ multiplex PCR; TCRdb's table is partial and in-frame only. The table records some 450,000 clones, about 91% of them present only once. The CDR3 contains 16 residues. Germline V gene lookup returns CDR1 MNHEY and CDR2 SMNVEV (reference sequence). The V and J ends lost 6 bases and 3 bases respectively, with 20 bases between them. Sequenced sample: peripheral blood. This chain joins TRBV27 and TRBJ1-2, with D perhaps matching TRBD1 (5 bases). The TCR originated in a woman aged 45-65 years with COVID-19, enrolled during active disease. The CDR3 DNA follows: TGTGCCAGCAGCCCCTGGCCCGGGGGGTATGACTATGGCTACACCTTC. Amino acids: CASSPWPGGYDYGYTF.